Each of the 21 T cell receptor beta chains below was sequenced from the same sample in a study of shared clonotypes between healthy human individuals. This table comes from immunoSEQ multiplex PCR, and its TCRdb copy is limited to in-frame clones, with some not included. Among about 1 million clones listed, approximately 70% were seen once. Sequencing was done on a sample of memory CD4+ T cells sorted from blood. Subset defined: CD45RA-negative fraction. These receptors all stem from a man between 18 and 35 years old in good health.

V usage is TRBV2 and J usage is TRBJ1-6, with TRBD1 matching over 9 bases. Germline V gene sequence: CDR1 SNHLY, CDR2 FYNNEI. The CDR3 has 14 residues. V shed 7 bases and J 6 bases; nucleotides not matched to a gene: 4. CDR3 residues: CASTGQGSNSPLHF. CDR3 in DNA: TGTGCCAGCACCGGACAGGGGTCTAATTCACCCCTCCACTTT.

The chain is built from TRBV2 and TRBJ1-2, with 9 bases fitting TRBD1. Germline CDR1 reads SNHLY; CDR2 reads FYNNEI. There are 12 residues in the CDR3. The J segment lost 6 bases and the V segment lost 6 bases, leaving 2 bases of the junction unmatched. This CDR3 reads CASSDRGNGYTF. The CDR3 coding sequence is TGTGCCAGCAGCGACAGGGGGAATGGCTACACCTTC.

The chain combines TRBV7-9 with TRBJ2-1, with 9 positions matching TRBD1. The length of the CDR3 is 14 residues. The germline gives CDR1 SEHNR, CDR2 FQNEAQ (reference sequence). After removal of 5 bases from V and 14 bases from J, the junction contained 13 bases not matched to a gene. DNA for the CDR3: TGTGCCAGCAGCCCAGACGGGACAGGGCATTACAAGTTCTTC. Its translation is CASSPDGTGHYKFF.

This sequence joins TRBV6-5 and TRBJ2-7, with TRBD1 matching 7 bases. From germline, CDR1 is MNHEY and CDR2 SVGAGI. This CDR3 comprises 14 residues. After removal of 6 bases from V and 3 bases from J, the junction contained 8 bases not matched to a gene. The CDR3 DNA reads as TGTGCCAGCAGCAGACCGGGACAGAACTACGAGCAGTACTTC. Translating it yields CASSRPGQNYEQYF.

This sequence joins TRBV7-2 and TRBJ2-2; 11 bases are a match to TRBD2. The junction had 8 bases not matched to a gene; V was cut back by 4 bases and J by 4 bases. This CDR3 spans 17 amino acids. In germline, CDR1 is SGHTA, CDR2 FQGNSA. CDR3 sequence (DNA): TGTGCCAGCAGCTACCGTGCGGGACTAGCGGTCACCGGGGAGCTGTTTTTT. This sequence encodes CASSYRAGLAVTGELFF.

The J gene is TRBJ1-2, the V gene TRBV25-1; no clear D. The CDR3 spans 14 residues. Germline V lookup: CDR1 MGHDK, CDR2 SYGVNS. V was cut by 2 bases and J by 2 bases, with 9 bases left in between. DNA of the CDR3: TGTGCCAGCAGTGAACCTGGACGGAACTATGGCTACACCTTC. Its protein product is CASSEPGRNYGYTF.

The gene calls are TRBV7-8 and TRBJ2-1, with 8 bases lining up with TRBD2. This CDR3 region has 15 residues. V lost 2 bases to trimming and J lost 8 bases; unmatched junction nucleotides: 8. In germline, CDR1 is SGHVS, CDR2 FQNEAQ. In DNA, the CDR3 is TGTGCCAGCAGCTTAAGGTCCAGCGGGGGAGATGAGCAGTTCTTC. Protein sequence: CASSLRSSGGDEQFF.

The chain joins TRBV2 to TRBJ2-5; TRBD1 matches 9 bases. The J call may be mistaken, given a closer DNA end match to TRBJ2-7. CDR1 is SNHLY and CDR2 is FYNNEI in the germline V gene. The length of the CDR3 is 15 residues. DNA for the CDR3: TGTGCCAGCAGTGGACAGGGGGGAGATCCCTACGAGCAGTACTTC. Protein sequence: CASSGQGGDPYEQYF.

The V and J genes are TRBV5-1 and TRBJ2-5, with a weak D call TRBD1 (5 bases). Per the germline V gene, CDR1 is SGHRS and CDR2 is YFSETQ. The length of the CDR3 is 12 residues. Trimming cost V 5 bases and J 7 bases, with 12 bases left between them. CDR3 coding DNA: TGCGCCAGCAGGATAACTACAGGGACCCAGTACTTC. Translated, it gives CASRITTGTQYF.

In regard to this clone: Other nucleotide sequences in the sample specify the same CDR3. The V gene is TRBV29-1, the J gene TRBJ2-7; 9 bases line up with TRBD2. V gave up 4 bases and J gave up 3 bases; unmatched junction bases: 4. CDR3 size: 13 residues. The V gene's germline CDR1 is SQVTM and CDR2 ANQGSEA. This CDR3 reads CSVVPAGGYEQYF. For the CDR3, the DNA is TGCAGCGTTGTTCCAGCGGGGGGCTACGAGCAGTACTTC.

The chain carries TRBV6-4 and TRBJ2-3; no clear D gene. The CDR3 has 16 amino acids. The ends were cut back, 2 bases at V and 1 base at J, with 13 bases in the middle. The germline V gene has CDR1 MRHNA and CDR2 SNTAGT. CDR3 nucleotide sequence: TGTGCCAGCAGTGACAAGGAGCGCCGACGCACAGATACGCAGTATTTT. This gives the protein CASSDKERRRTDTQYF.

In this sample, this clone turned up many times. The chain combines TRBV14 with TRBJ2-3; unclear D gene. The length of the CDR3 is 16 residues. Germline CDR1 SGHDN, CDR2 FVKESK. Trimming removed 0 bases at V and 0 bases at J, with 10 bases between. CDR3 in DNA: TGTGCCAGCAGCCAAGATCGAGGATTAAGCACAGATACGCAGTATTTT. Its protein product is CASSQDRGLSTDTQYF.

This clone was seen a single time. This sequence joins TRBV11-2 and TRBJ2-5; tentative D call: TRBD2 (6 bases). V lost 4 bases and J 2 bases, leaving 11 bases between the germline ends. The germline gives CDR1 SGHAT, CDR2 FQNNGV. The CDR3 is 14 amino acids. The chain's CDR3 is CASSSQGLQETQYF. The CDR3 DNA reads TGTGCCAGCAGCTCCCAGGGACTTCAAGAGACCCAGTACTTC.

This clone was seen once. The CDR3 here is CAWKIAAHYGYTF. In DNA, the CDR3 is TGTGCCTGGAAAATTGCAGCGCACTATGGCTACACCTTC. This chain uses TRBV30 with TRBJ1-2; no definite D call. V lost 4 bases and J lost 3, with 12 bases in between. Looked up from germline, CDR1 is GTSNPN and CDR2 is SVGIG (reference sequence). This CDR3 is built from 13 residues.

V is TRBV5-1 and J is TRBJ2-4, with a possible D match to TRBD1 (7 bases). V dropped 1 base and J dropped 4 bases, with 18 bases sitting between them. The CDR3 totals 17 residues. The germline V gene has CDR1 SGHRS and CDR2 YFSETQ. Here the CDR3 reads CASSLKAQGGPKNIQYF. The CDR3 DNA is TGCGCCAGCAGCTTGAAGGCCCAGGGGGGTCCTAAAAACATTCAGTACTTC.

This chain connects TRBV9 to TRBJ2-2, with 13 bases identical to TRBD2. This CDR3 comprises 18 residues. The germline CDR1 and CDR2 sequences are SGDLS and YYNGEE. V was pared by 0 bases and J by 3 bases, with 5 bases of the junction left unmatched. The CDR3 protein is CASSVGTSGSPDTGELFF. DNA for the CDR3: TGTGCCAGCAGCGTAGGGACTAGCGGGAGTCCCGACACCGGGGAGCTGTTTTTT.

The CDR3 region has the DNA TGCAGCGTTGACAGGGTAGGGAATCAGCCCCAGCATTTT. Amino acid sequence: CSVDRVGNQPQHF. V is TRBV29-1 and J is TRBJ1-5; possibly TRBD1 for D (5 bases). The V end lost 3 bases, the J end lost 4 bases, and 10 bases lay between the germline ends. Germline V gene sequence: CDR1 SQVTM, CDR2 ANQGSEA. The CDR3 contains 13 residues. The complete variable domain, with remaining parts taken from reference TRBV29-1 and TRBJ1-5, reads SAVISQKPSRDICQRGTSLTIQCQVDSQVTMMFWYRQQPGQSLTLIATANQGSEATYESGFVIDKFPISRPNLTFSTLTVSNMSPEDSSIYLCSVDRVGNQPQHFGDGTRLSIL.

This rearrangement joins TRBV19 to TRBJ2-3; no clear D gene. This CDR3 is 16 amino acids long. Trimming took off 0 bases at V and 0 bases at J, with 10 bases between the two ends. The germline V gene encodes CDR1 LNHDA and CDR2 SQIVND (reference sequence). The CDR3 DNA follows: TGTGCCAGTAGTATAGATCACAGCAGAAGCACAGATACGCAGTATTTT. Protein: CASSIDHSRSTDTQYF.

The rearrangement uses TRBV28 and TRBJ1-2; TRBD1 might be the D (5 bases). The V end was cut by 10 bases, the J end by 0 bases, with 15 bases between. CDR1 and CDR2 (germline): MDHEN, SYDVKM. This CDR3 spans 14 amino acids. Written as DNA, the CDR3 is TGTGCCATTGTGGGGGGGGTGGCTAACTATGGCTACACCTTC. This codes for CAIVGGVANYGYTF.

V and J are TRBV5-1 and TRBJ1-1, with D hard to call. The CDR3 extends over 16 amino acids. V was shortened by 0 bases and J by 1 base, with 13 bases between the two germline ends. Germline CDR1 reads SGHRS; CDR2 reads YFSETQ. CDR3 sequence reads: CASSLGFRDWNTEAFF. CDR3 DNA sequence: TGCGCCAGCAGCTTGGGGTTCCGTGATTGGAACACTGAAGCTTTCTTT.

J is TRBJ2-7 and V is TRBV27; D may be TRBD1 (6 bases). The germline V and J ends were trimmed by 5 bases and 4 bases, with 9 bases remaining between them. This CDR3 is 12 amino acids long. CDR1 and CDR2 from the germline V gene are MNHEY and SMNVEV (reference sequence). The CDR3 spells CASSDRRYEQYF. Written as DNA, the CDR3 is TGTGCCAGCAGTGACAGGCGGTACGAGCAGTACTTC.